This record covers a single T cell receptor (beta chain). This CDR3 has 15 residues. V trimming: 4 bases; J trimming: 5 bases; junction bases outside the gene matches: 5. Germline V gene sequence: CDR1 LGHDT, CDR2 YNNKEL (reference sequence). This sample was included in a study of control samples from healthy donors and cancer patients. The repertoire was sequenced with immunoSEQ multiplex PCR; TCRdb's copy has only in-frame clones and lacks some. The data hold some 90,000 clones, with 86% observed a single time. Sequenced material: blood. The chain carries TRBV3-1 (or the pseudogene TRBV3-2) and TRBJ2-1, with TRBD2 matching over 10 bases. This TCR came from a woman between 45 and 65 years old in good health. CDR3 nucleotide sequence: TGTGCCAGCAGCCTAGCGGGAGGACTAAACAATGAGCAGTTCTTC. As protein: CASSLAGGLNNEQFF.